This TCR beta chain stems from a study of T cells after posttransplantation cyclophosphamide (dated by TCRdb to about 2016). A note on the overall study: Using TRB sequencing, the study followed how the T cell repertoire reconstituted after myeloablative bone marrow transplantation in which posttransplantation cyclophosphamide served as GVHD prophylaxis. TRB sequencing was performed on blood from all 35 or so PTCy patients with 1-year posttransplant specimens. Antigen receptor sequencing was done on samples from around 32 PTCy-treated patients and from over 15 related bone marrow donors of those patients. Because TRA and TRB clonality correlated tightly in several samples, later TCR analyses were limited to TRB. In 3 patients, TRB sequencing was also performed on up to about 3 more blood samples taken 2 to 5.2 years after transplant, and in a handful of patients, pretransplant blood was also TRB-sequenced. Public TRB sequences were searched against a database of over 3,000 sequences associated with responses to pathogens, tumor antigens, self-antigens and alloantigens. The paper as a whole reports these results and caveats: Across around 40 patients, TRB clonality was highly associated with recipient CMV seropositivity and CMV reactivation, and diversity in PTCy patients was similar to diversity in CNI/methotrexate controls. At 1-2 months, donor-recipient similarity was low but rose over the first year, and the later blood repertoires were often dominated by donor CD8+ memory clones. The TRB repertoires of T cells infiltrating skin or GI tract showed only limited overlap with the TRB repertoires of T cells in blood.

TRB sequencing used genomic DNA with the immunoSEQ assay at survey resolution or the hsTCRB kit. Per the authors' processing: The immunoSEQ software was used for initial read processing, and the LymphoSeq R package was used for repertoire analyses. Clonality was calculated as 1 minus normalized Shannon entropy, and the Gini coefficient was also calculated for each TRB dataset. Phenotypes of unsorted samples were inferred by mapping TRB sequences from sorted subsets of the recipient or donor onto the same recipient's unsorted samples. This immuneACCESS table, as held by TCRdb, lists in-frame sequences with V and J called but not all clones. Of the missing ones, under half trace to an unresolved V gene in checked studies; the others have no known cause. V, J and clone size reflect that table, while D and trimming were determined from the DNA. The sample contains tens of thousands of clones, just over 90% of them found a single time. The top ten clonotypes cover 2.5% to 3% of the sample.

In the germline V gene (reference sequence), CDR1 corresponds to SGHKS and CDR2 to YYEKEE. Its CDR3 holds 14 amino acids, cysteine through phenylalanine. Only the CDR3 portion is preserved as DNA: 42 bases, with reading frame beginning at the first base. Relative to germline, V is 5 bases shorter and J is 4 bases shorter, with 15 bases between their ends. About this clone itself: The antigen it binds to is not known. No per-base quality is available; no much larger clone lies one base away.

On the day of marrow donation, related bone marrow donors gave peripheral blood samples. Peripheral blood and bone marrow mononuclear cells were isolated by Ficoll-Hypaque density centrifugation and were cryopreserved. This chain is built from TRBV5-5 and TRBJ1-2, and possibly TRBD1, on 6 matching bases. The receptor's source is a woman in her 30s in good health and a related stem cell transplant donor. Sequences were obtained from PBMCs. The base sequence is TGTGCCAGCAGTTATAATTTGGACAGCTATGGCTACACCTTC. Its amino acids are CASSYNLDSYGYTF.